This TCR beta chain is from a study of CD8+ T cells in alopecia areata. Overall study context: Patients received oral tofacitinib, 5 to 10 mg twice daily, for moderate-to-severe alopecia areata.

With 0 bases removed from V and 11 bases from J, the gap between germline ends came to 11 bases. The CDR3 extends over 14 amino acids. Germline assignment: CDR1 MNHNS and CDR2 SASEGT. This clone was observed once. Antigen unknown. Following RNA extraction, reverse transcription yielded cDNA that acted as the sequencing template. Sequenced by immunoSEQ multiplex PCR; TCRdb stores in-frame clones only, minus some. Of some 130,000 clones listed, about 51% are singletons. The study, taken as a whole, reports: Amid tofacitinib therapy, many expanded lesional clones stayed present in scalp and blood. With one nonresponder, baseline CD8+ expansion's link to response remains uncertain. Expanded CD8+ clones among the top 100, and scalp clonality, were significantly decreased by tofacitinib.

Treatment specified: oral pan-JAK inhibitor, 5-10 mg twice daily. The rearrangement joins TRBV6-1 to TRBJ2-6; the D gene is possibly TRBD1 (5 bases). The clonotype comes from a human donor with alopecia areata. The sample was CD8+ T cells sorted from blood, taken at week 4, from a patient treated with tofacitinib. CDR3 bases: TGTGCCAGCAGTGAAGCGGGTCAGGGATACGTCCTGACTTTC. Residues: CASSEAGQGYVLTF.